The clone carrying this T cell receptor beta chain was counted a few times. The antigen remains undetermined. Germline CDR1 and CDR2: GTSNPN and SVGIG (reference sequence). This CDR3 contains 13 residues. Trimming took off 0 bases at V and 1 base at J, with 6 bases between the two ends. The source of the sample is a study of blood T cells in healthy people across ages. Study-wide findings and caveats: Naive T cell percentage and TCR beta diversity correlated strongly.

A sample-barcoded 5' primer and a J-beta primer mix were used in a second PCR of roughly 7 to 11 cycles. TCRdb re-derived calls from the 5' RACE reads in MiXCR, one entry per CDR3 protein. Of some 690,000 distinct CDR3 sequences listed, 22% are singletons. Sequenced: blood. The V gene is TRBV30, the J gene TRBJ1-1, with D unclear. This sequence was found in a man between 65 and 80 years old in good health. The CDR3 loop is CAWSVSENTEAFF. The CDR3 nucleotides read TGTGCCTGGAGTGTTAGTGAGAACACTGAAGCTTTCTTT.